This is a list of T cell receptor beta chains from one sample in a study of blood T cell repertoires in COVID-19. Using immunoSEQ multiplex PCR, the repertoire was profiled, and TCRdb retains in-frame clones only, with some absent. The table has 200,000 to 250,000 clones, around 90% seen once. The sequenced sample was PBMCs or T cells enriched from blood (not recorded which). The receptors here all came from a woman in her twenties or thirties who had been exposed to COVID-19. Each CDR3 is given with its conserved first and last residue. D genes are given only for firm matches. The size entry is marked missing in some rows and otherwise reads once, few, many or a size class.

>TRBV18|-|TRBJ2-1|TRBD2
TGTGCCAGCTCAGAGGGGACTAGCGGTTACAATGAGCAGTTCTTC
CASSEGTSGYNEQFF
>TRBV30|-|TRBJ2-1|TRBD2
TGTGCCTTCACTAGCGGGAGCAGCTCCTACAATGAGCAGTTCTTC
CAFTSGSSSYNEQFF
>TRBV6-6|-|TRBJ2-3|TRBD1
TGTGCCAGCAGTGCGCAGGGGGCAGATACGCAGTATTTT
CASSAQGADTQYF
>TRBV30|-|TRBJ1-5|TRBD1
TGTGCCTGGAGTGTAGTCGGGACAGGGGTCCACCAGCCCCAGCATTTT
CAWSVVGTGVHQPQHF
>TRBV30|once|TRBJ1-3|-
TGTGCCTGGAGCGGGGGGCTCGGAAACACCATATATTTT
CAWSGGLGNTIYF
>TRBV7-9|-|TRBJ1-4|TRBD1
TGTGCCAGCAGCACGAGACAGGGGACGGGCGAAAAACTGTTTTTT
CASSTRQGTGEKLFF
>TRBV18|once|TRBJ2-1|-
TGTGCCAGCTCACCACCTAAACCGGGTGACAATGAGCAGTTCTTC
CASSPPKPGDNEQFF
>TRBV27|-|TRBJ1-3|-
TGTGCCAGCAGCCCCCAGGGGTTCTCTGGAAACACCATATATTTT
CASSPQGFSGNTIYF
>TRBV6-5|-|TRBJ1-3|TRBD1
TGTGCCAGCAGTTACTCGGGACAGCTGAGAAACACCATATATTTT
CASSYSGQLRNTIYF
>TRBV19|-|TRBJ2-4|-
TGTGCCAGTAGTTCTAGACAGACAATAAACATTCAGTACTTC
CASSSRQTINIQYF
>TRBV3-1/TRBV3-2|-|TRBJ2-6|-
TGTGCCAGCAGCCAACGTACAGGGACTGGGGCCAACGTCCTGACTTTC
CASSQRTGTGANVLTF
>TRBV5-4|-|TRBJ2-1|TRBD2
TGTGCCAGCAGCTCTGGGACTAGCGGAGGCAATGAGCAGTTCTTC
CASSSGTSGGNEQFF
>TRBV10-3|-|TRBJ2-7|TRBD2
TGTGCCATCACCCCGGGACTAGCGGGAATTTACGAGCAGTACTTC
CAITPGLAGIYEQYF
>TRBV18|-|TRBJ1-6|TRBD1
TGTGCCAGCTCACCACGGAGTGACAGGGTGAATTCACCCCTCCACTTT
CASSPRSDRVNSPLHF
>TRBV19|-|TRBJ2-1|TRBD2
TGTGCCAGTAGTATAGGGCTAGCGGTGAATGAGCAGTTCTTC
CASSIGLAVNEQFF
>TRBV25-1|-|TRBJ2-1|-
TGTGCCAGCAGTGAATACGGGGGGCTCTCCTACAATGAGCAGTTCTTC
CASSEYGGLSYNEQFF
>TRBV5-1|-|TRBJ2-7|TRBD2
TGCGCCAGCAGCTTGACTAGCGGGAGCTCCTACGAGCAGTACTTC
CASSLTSGSSYEQYF
>TRBV12-3/TRBV12-4|-|TRBJ1-1|-
TGTGCCAGCAGCAAGACAGTGAGGACTGAAGCTTTCTTT
CASSKTVRTEAFF